The 30 T cell receptor beta chains given below trace back to one sample, sequenced in a study of T-cell reconstitution after alpha-beta-depleted transplantation in children. TCRbeta library construction was performed incorporating unique molecular identifiers. TCRdb processed the PCR reads anew with MiXCR; each CDR3 protein has one entry. The data contain around 250,000 distinct CDR3 sequences, roughly a quarter of them singletons. This specimen was PBMCs, taken before TCRalphabeta/CD19-depleted stem cell transplant. The receptors stem from a girl under 10 years old with Fanconi anemia, due to receive a stem cell transplant.

The rearrangement links TRBV29-1 to TRBJ2-5, with D tentatively TRBD1 or TRBD2 (5 bases each). The CDR3 is made up of 15 amino acids. V was clipped by 6 bases and J by 5 bases, with 22 bases between them. CDR1 is SQVTM and CDR2 is ANQGSEA in the germline V gene. This chain's CDR3 is CSVGPGTGGHETQYF. The CDR3 DNA follows: TGCAGCGTCGGCCCCGGGACGGGTGGGCATGAGACCCAGTACTTC.

V is TRBV18 and J is TRBJ2-3; TRBD2 matches 9 bases. The CDR3 covers 14 residues. Unmatched junction bases numbered 0, after V lost 0 bases and J lost 5 bases. The germline V gene encodes CDR1 KGHSH and CDR2 LQKENI. The CDR3 spells CASSPPSGRDTQYF. The DNA for the CDR3 is TGTGCCAGCTCACCACCTAGCGGGAGAGATACGCAGTATTTT.

This clonotype was detected ten times or more. The V call is TRBV29-1, the J call TRBJ2-3; TRBD2 matches at 9 bases. CDR1 is SQVTM, CDR2 ANQGSEA, per germline. V lost 4 bases and J lost 4; bases outside the gene matches: 9. The CDR3 covers 15 residues. CDR3 in amino acids: CSVAIAGVVADTQYF. CDR3 DNA: TGCAGCGTTGCCATAGCGGGAGTTGTTGCAGATACGCAGTATTTT.

This clonotype was detected only a few times. This chain uses TRBV29-1 with TRBJ2-5; D might be TRBD2 (5 bases). This CDR3 comprises 12 residues. V was clipped by 4 bases and J by 8 bases, with 14 bases between them. Germline V gives CDR1 SQVTM, CDR2 ANQGSEA. This chain's CDR3 is CSVALLGSTQYF. The CDR3 nucleotides are TGCAGCGTTGCCCTCCTAGGGAGTACCCAGTACTTC.

This clonotype was seen only once. The J gene is TRBJ2-3, the V gene TRBV29-1, with D uncertain. The V gene lost 8 bases and the J gene lost 5 bases, with 23 bases spanning the gap. Germline-derived CDR1 and CDR2 are SQVTM and ANQGSEA. The CDR3 extends over 15 amino acids. The CDR3 nucleotides are TGCAGCTCCACCCTCCGGGTGGAAATGGAAGATACGCAGTATTTT. Translated, it gives CSSTLRVEMEDTQYF.

This clonotype was found many times. The chain joins TRBV20-1 to TRBJ2-1; a possible D gene is TRBD2 (6 bases). This CDR3 has 13 residues. With 4 bases removed from V and 4 bases from J, the gap between germline ends came to 11 bases. Germline CDR1 and CDR2: DFQATT and SNEGSKA (reference sequence). The CDR3 sequence: CSANRDFYNEQFF. The CDR3 DNA is TGCAGTGCTAACCGGGACTTTTACAATGAGCAGTTCTTC.

This clonotype has a handful of counts. This chain uses TRBV29-1 with TRBJ2-1; 9 positions agree with TRBD2. There are 18 residues in the CDR3. With V trimmed by 5 bases and J by 9 bases, 23 bases remained unmatched. Germline V gene lookup returns CDR1 SQVTM and CDR2 ANQGSEA. The CDR3 region is CSVFSQVLLAGIVSEQFF. Written as DNA, the CDR3 is TGCAGCGTTTTCTCCCAGGTGCTTCTAGCGGGAATCGTCAGTGAGCAGTTCTTC.

This chain links TRBV12-3 or TRBV12-4 with TRBJ1-1; D unclear. The CDR3 loop spans 12 amino acids. V was shortened by 2 bases and J by 6 bases, with 7 bases between the two germline ends. The CDR3 sequence: CASSLRVPEAFF. DNA for the CDR3: TGTGCCAGCAGTTTAAGGGTTCCTGAAGCTTTCTTT.

This clonotype has at least ten counts. This chain links TRBV29-1 with TRBJ2-1; TRBD1 agrees at 9 bases. J lost 2 bases, V lost 5 bases, and 4 bases had no gene match. The CDR3 runs to 14 residues. From germline, CDR1 is SQVTM and CDR2 ANQGSEA. This CDR3 is CSVNGQGTYNEQFF. For the CDR3, the DNA is TGCAGCGTTAATGGACAGGGGACCTACAATGAGCAGTTCTTC.

This clonotype was detected many times. The chain links TRBV12-3 or TRBV12-4 to TRBJ2-1, with 14 nucleotides matching TRBD2. The junction had 5 bases not matched to a gene; V was cut back by 5 bases and J by 8 bases. The CDR3 consists of 15 residues. The CDR3 DNA follows: TGTGCCAGCAGTGGGACTAGCGGGAGTAGGGATGAGCAGTTCTTC. Translated: CASSGTSGSRDEQFF.

This clonotype showed up many times. The chain is built from TRBV29-1 and TRBJ2-1; 9 nucleotides align to TRBD2. Germline V gene sequence: CDR1 SQVTM, CDR2 ANQGSEA. The CDR3 contains 17 residues. Trimming at V came to 0 bases and at J to 8 bases, leaving 14 bases not matched to a gene. In DNA form, the CDR3 reads TGCAGCGTTGAAGATCCGGGGCGCGGGGGGGCGATGGATGAGCAGTTCTTC. As protein: CSVEDPGRGGAMDEQFF.

The chain carries TRBV11-2 and TRBJ2-7; perhaps D is TRBD1 or TRBD2 (5 bases each). V gave up 3 bases and J gave up 3 bases, with 9 bases separating them. Looked up from germline, CDR1 is SGHAT and CDR2 is FQNNGV. This CDR3 has 13 residues. The CDR3 here is CASSFGANYEQYF. The CDR3 DNA is TGTGCCAGCAGCTTCGGGGCTAACTACGAGCAGTACTTC.

For the CDR3, the DNA is TGTGCCAGCACCTTCACAACCAGGGGGCCCTCCTACGAGCAGTACTTC. Protein product: CASTFTTRGPSYEQYF. The rearrangement joins TRBV6-2 or TRBV6-3 to TRBJ2-7; TRBD1 agrees at 8 bases. CDR3 size: 16 residues. The germline V gene has CDR1 MNHEY and CDR2 SVGEGT. V shed 7 bases, J shed 0 bases, and the junction held 11 bases outside the gene matches.

A few counts support this clonotype. This chain joins TRBV18 and TRBJ2-1, with 7 bases fitting TRBD2. There are 16 residues in the CDR3. The V and J ends lost 3 bases and 5 bases, in that order; junction bases with no gene match: 10. Germline CDR1 reads KGHSH; CDR2 reads LQKENI. The CDR3 protein is CASSPRVGGRNNEQFF. The CDR3 region has the DNA TGTGCCAGCTCACCCCGCGTTGGCGGGAGAAACAATGAGCAGTTCTTC.

The chain joins TRBV20-1 to TRBJ2-7; D gene unclear. This CDR3 is built from 13 residues. Germline lookup yields CDR1 DFQATT and CDR2 SNEGSKA (reference sequence). The V end was cut by 3 bases, the J end by 5 bases, with 14 bases between. CDR3 sequence reads: CSASLLVNNEQYF. The CDR3 DNA reads as TGCAGTGCTAGCCTGCTAGTTAACAACGAGCAGTACTTC.

This chain connects TRBV11-2 to TRBJ2-3; D gene unclear. V lost 2 bases to trimming and J lost 5 bases, with 8 bases between them. There are 13 residues in the CDR3. Germline V gene lookup returns CDR1 SGHAT and CDR2 FQNNGV. CDR3 residues: CASSLQSQDTQYF. CDR3 nucleotides: TGTGCCAGCAGCTTACAGTCGCAAGATACGCAGTATTTT.

This rearrangement joins TRBV29-1 to TRBJ2-5, with 8 bases lining up with TRBD1. The CDR3 consists of 12 residues. Germline assignment: CDR1 SQVTM and CDR2 ANQGSEA. The V gene end was trimmed by 4 bases and the J gene end by 4 bases; junction bases not matched to a gene: 2. Here the CDR3 DNA reads TGCAGCGTTGGCAGGGGGCCAGAGACCCAGTACTTC. Translation: CSVGRGPETQYF.

The rearrangement joins TRBV29-1 to TRBJ2-5; D is uncertain. V was trimmed by 2 bases and J by 9 bases, leaving 10 bases between them. The CDR3 is 11 amino acids. Germline CDR1 reads SQVTM; CDR2 reads ANQGSEA. This CDR3 is CSVETRPSQYF. In DNA form, the CDR3 reads TGCAGCGTTGAAACCAGGCCCTCCCAGTACTTC.

This clonotype appeared a single time. The chain employs TRBV2 and TRBJ1-2; D not certain. The CDR3 has 13 residues. V lost 5 bases and J lost 3, with 10 bases in between. The germline V gene encodes CDR1 SNHLY and CDR2 FYNNEI. The CDR3 DNA is TGTGCCAGCAGTACTGGAGTTCACTATGGCTACACCTTC. This codes for CASSTGVHYGYTF. Drawing the rest from reference TRBV2 and TRBJ1-2, the complete variable domain is EPEVTQTPSHQVTQMGQEVILRCVPISNHLYFYWYRQILGQKVEFLVSFYNNEISEKSEIFDDQFSVERPDGSNFTLKIRSTKLEDSAMYFCASSTGVHYGYTFGSGTRLTVV.

This clonotype came up a few times. The gene calls are TRBV15 and TRBJ2-5; TRBD2 might be the D (5 bases). The CDR3 loop spans 14 amino acids. The ends were cut back, 2 bases at V and 5 bases at J, with 12 bases in the middle. Germline CDR1 is LNHNV and CDR2 is YYDKDF (reference sequence). The CDR3 reads CATSRSDGEETQYF. Here the CDR3 DNA reads TGTGCCACCAGCAGATCGGACGGGGAGGAGACCCAGTACTTC.

This clonotype was counted many times. The gene calls are TRBV27 and TRBJ2-3; TRBD2 agrees at 8 bases. Trimming removed 4 bases from V and 1 base from J; junction bases left unmatched: 7. The CDR3 contains 16 residues. Germline CDR1 is MNHEY and CDR2 is SMNVEV (reference sequence). CDR3: CASSSHSGKRTDTQYF. The CDR3 DNA is TGTGCCAGCAGTTCACATAGCGGGAAACGCACAGATACGCAGTATTTT.

This clonotype has ten or more counts. V usage is TRBV29-1 and J usage is TRBJ2-1, with D hard to call. This CDR3 is 12 amino acids long. Germline V gene sequence: CDR1 SQVTM, CDR2 ANQGSEA. The V gene lost 0 bases and the J gene lost 5 bases, with 5 bases spanning the gap. The CDR3 sequence is CSVEDGNNEQFF. CDR3 nucleotide sequence: TGCAGCGTTGAAGACGGAAACAATGAGCAGTTCTTC.

A few counts support this clonotype. The V gene is TRBV20-1, the J gene TRBJ2-7; 10 positions match TRBD2. The V gene end was trimmed by 5 bases and the J gene end by 0 bases; junction bases not matched to a gene: 13. The CDR3 extends over 17 amino acids. Germline V gene data show CDR1 as DFQATT and CDR2 as SNEGSKA (reference sequence). CDR3 amino acids: CSAPRTSGPLSSYEQYF. CDR3 bases: TGCAGTGCTCCCAGGACTAGCGGACCTTTAAGCTCCTACGAGCAGTACTTC.

The chain carries TRBV18 and TRBJ2-1; the D call may be TRBD1 or TRBD2 (5 bases each). The CDR3 contains 13 residues. The ends were cut back, 5 bases at V and 7 bases at J, with 12 bases in the middle. Germline CDR1 is KGHSH and CDR2 is LQKENI. CDR3 nucleotides: TGTGCCAGCTCAAACCGGGACCTTAATGAGCAGTTCTTC. This translates into CASSNRDLNEQFF.

The chain carries TRBV28 and TRBJ2-1, with D tentatively TRBD2 (6 bases). V gave up 1 base and J gave up 4 bases, with 17 bases separating them. Per germline, CDR1 MDHEN and CDR2 SYDVKM. CDR3 length: 17 amino acids. The CDR3 nucleotides are TGTGCCAGCAGTTTATCTTTCCCCGGGAGTAGGTACAATGAGCAGTTCTTC. Protein product: CASSLSFPGSRYNEQFF.

The gene calls are TRBV7-9 and TRBJ2-3, with 11 bases matching TRBD2. CDR1 and CDR2 from the germline V gene are SEHNR and FQNEAQ (reference sequence). This CDR3 has 16 amino acids. Germline trimming cut 4 bases from V and 4 bases from J; bases unmatched to any gene: 7. CDR3: CASSSDSGRAPDTQYF. CDR3 coding DNA: TGTGCCAGCAGCTCCGATAGCGGGAGGGCCCCAGATACGCAGTATTTT.

At least ten counts were recorded for this clonotype. This chain connects TRBV4-2 to TRBJ2-3; 9 bases align to TRBD2. Germline V gene sequence: CDR1 LGHNA, CDR2 YNFKEQ. The CDR3 totals 16 residues. Trimming cost V 0 bases and J 6 bases; bases outside gene matches: 7. CDR3 coding DNA: TGTGCCAGCAGCCAAGATCCCAGCGGGAGGTTCGATACGCAGTATTTT. This gives the protein CASSQDPSGRFDTQYF.

The V and J genes are TRBV10-2 and TRBJ2-3; perhaps TRBD2 as D (6 bases). Germline CDR1 is WSHSY and CDR2 is SAAADI. The V end was cut by 11 bases, the J end by 4 bases, with 19 bases between. This CDR3 region has 14 residues. The CDR3 DNA sequence: TGCGCCGGATCGCGGGACCTGCGGGCAGATACGCAGTATTTT. This gives the protein CAGSRDLRADTQYF.

Ten or more counts support this clonotype. The chain links TRBV11-2 to TRBJ2-3; D unclear. Looked up from germline, CDR1 is SGHAT and CDR2 is FQNNGV. CDR3 length equals 13 residues. Between the trimmed V and J ends, which lost 0 bases and 5 bases, there was a span of 6 bases. DNA for the CDR3: TGTGCCAGCAGCTTAGATCGAGGAGATACGCAGTATTTT. Its translation: CASSLDRGDTQYF.

The chain uses TRBV7-2 and TRBJ1-1; weak D call: TRBD1 (5 bases). This CDR3 is built from 15 residues. V gave up 2 bases and J gave up 0 bases, with 10 bases separating them. The V gene's germline CDR1 is SGHTA and CDR2 FQGNSA. CDR3 protein: CASSLYGAMNTEAFF. DNA for the CDR3: TGTGCCAGCAGCTTATATGGGGCTATGAACACTGAAGCTTTCTTT.